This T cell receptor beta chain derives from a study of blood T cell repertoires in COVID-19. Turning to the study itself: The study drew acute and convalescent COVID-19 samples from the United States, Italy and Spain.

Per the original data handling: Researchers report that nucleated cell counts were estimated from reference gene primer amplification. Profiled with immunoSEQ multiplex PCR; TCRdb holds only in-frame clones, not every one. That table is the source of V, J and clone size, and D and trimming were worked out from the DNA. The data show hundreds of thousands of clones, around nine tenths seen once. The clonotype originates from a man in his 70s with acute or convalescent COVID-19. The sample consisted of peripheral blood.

The CDR3 coding sequence is TGTGCCAGCAGTAGGACTAGCGGGAGGCCCACCCAGTACTTC. As protein: CASSRTSGRPTQYF. The chain links TRBV6-2 or TRBV6-3 to TRBJ2-5; 14 positions agree with TRBD2. The V gene end was trimmed by 5 bases and the J gene end by 8 bases; junction bases not matched to a gene: 4. The CDR3 runs to 14 residues. The germline CDR1 and CDR2 sequences are MNHEY and SVGEGT.